This TCR beta chain was captured in a study of cytomegalovirus exposure and HLA in healthy donors. Germline V gives CDR1 MNHNY, CDR2 SVGAGI (reference sequence). This CDR3 has 14 residues. The V end lost 6 bases, the J end lost 5 bases, and 16 bases lay between the germline ends. Concerning this clone itself: Its antigen remains unknown.

The method was immunoSEQ multiplex PCR; TCRdb's version includes in-frame clones alone and lacks a portion of them. The data contain approximately 270,000 clones, around 86% of them singletons. Findings of the study overall: Per published reports, the classifier diagnosed cytomegalovirus status with high specificity and sensitivity. There were about 160 TCR beta chains listed as cytomegalovirus-associated.

This chain uses TRBV6-6 with TRBJ2-5; possibly TRBD1 for D (6 bases). The TCR was taken from a woman between 18 and 29 years old in good health and CMV-seronegative. Sample: PBMCs. The CDR3 loop is CASRYRESAETQYF. The CDR3 DNA reads TGTGCCAGCAGGTACAGGGAGTCAGCGGAGACCCAGTACTTC.